This TCR beta chain is drawn from a study of OX40 agonist ivuxolimab in advanced cancers. Looking at the study overall: The costimulatory receptor OX40 (CD134) was targeted by ivuxolimab, a fully human IgG2 agonistic monoclonal antibody. Patients were allowed to have had prior anti-PD-1, anti-PD-L1 or anti-CTLA-4 therapy, and around 40% of the dose-escalation patients had previously received checkpoint inhibitors. Intravenous ivuxolimab was administered to patients every 2 weeks at six dose levels: 0.01, 0.1, 0.3, 1.5, 3 and 10 mg/kg. The paper reports the monotherapy dose-escalation portion (N = 52 patients) of the phase I ivuxolimab trial. The point of sequencing TCRbeta in the periphery was to test whether ivuxolimab changed TCR sequence diversity and drove clonal T-cell expansion. A male proportion of 70% to 90% and a mean age of around 60 years, ranging from roughly 20 to 80, were recorded for the dose-escalation cohort. Among the approximately 50 dose-escalation patients, roughly 20 had hepatocellular carcinoma, approximately 15 melanoma, 9 renal cell carcinoma and 9 head and neck cancer. Partial responses occurred in three dose-escalation patients: two with cutaneous melanoma and one with hepatocellular carcinoma.

Comment on this clone: It has no known antigen specificity. No base quality values were provided; no much bigger clone lies one nucleotide off.

The CDR3 holds 16 amino acids from the cysteine to the phenylalanine. The retained sequence is limited to the CDR3, 48 bases, with the frame set at the first base. Trimming removed 3 bases from V and 0 bases from J; the gene matches leave 4 bases unexplained. The germline V gene gives CDR1 as SGHRS and CDR2 as YFSETQ. The paper as a whole reports these results and caveats: Which antigens the clonally expanded peripheral T cells were specific for was not determined. Low levels of normalized T-cell clonal expansion were also seen in some patients who did not respond. After ivuxolimab, more expanded clones were found on average in CD8+ T cells than in CD4+ T cells. At doses of 0.1 to 3.0 mg/kg, clonal expansion of both CD4+ and CD8+ T cells in blood was seen between baseline and week 6. Partial responders in the 0.1-3.0 mg/kg groups had among the lowest normalized peripheral clonal expansion, especially among CD8+ T cells.

Genomic DNA was isolated from the sorted cells so that the TCRbeta CDR3 region could be sequenced. The immunoSEQ Assay was used for sequencing of TCRbeta CDR3 regions. The clones in this table, taken by TCRdb from immuneACCESS, are in-frame only. Not every clone is retained; where verified, under half of the shortfall comes from an unresolved V gene, and the cause of the rest is unknown. Here the sample has 25,000 to 40,000 clones; more than 80% occur a single time. The leading ten clones occupy 20% to 25% of the sample. The trial excluded patients who had a history of autoimmune disease or who were on systemic immunosuppression. In every dose cohort, peripheral blood was drawn for TCR sequencing at baseline, cycle 4 day 1, and cycle 7 day 1. Samples were obtained from an open-label, multicenter, first-in-human phase I dose-escalation trial of ivuxolimab. Adults with locally advanced or metastatic melanoma, renal cell carcinoma, hepatocellular carcinoma or head and neck squamous cell carcinoma were enrolled in the trial. Before TCR sequencing, CD4+ and CD8+ T cells were separately sorted from peripheral blood.

Sequences were derived from CD4+ or CD8+ T cells sorted from blood, sampled in a trial of the OX40 agonist ivuxolimab. The receptor was derived from an adult with an advanced solid tumor such as melanoma, head and neck, liver or kidney cancer. Here the chain combines TRBV5-1 and TRBJ2-3; 10 bases in between match TRBD2. The bases read TGCGCCAGCAGCTCGCAAGCGGGAGGGAGCACAGATACGCAGTATTTT. Translated, this is CASSSQAGGSTDTQYF.